What follows are 5 T cell receptor beta chains derived from one specimen sequenced in a study of radiotherapy plus CTLA-4 blockade in lung cancer. The assay was immunoSEQ multiplex PCR, and TCRdb's table has in-frame clones only and misses some. Altogether 130,000 or so clones are present, just under 90% being singletons, with the ten largest covering roughly 7%. The sequencing here drew on peripheral blood, taken from a patient treated with radiotherapy plus ipilimumab. All receptors come from a human donor with non-small cell lung cancer that progressed on radiotherapy plus ipilimumab.

The gene calls are TRBV4-1 and TRBJ1-1; D perhaps matches TRBD1 (5 bases). The CDR3 runs 18 residues. V was shortened by 4 bases and J by 4 bases, with 25 bases between the two germline ends. Germline assignment: CDR1 MGHRA and CDR2 YSYEKL. CDR3 coding DNA: TGCGCCAGCAGCCCGGATCCTCAGGGAGTTGTGTCACTCACTGAAGCTTTCTTT. Its translation: CASSPDPQGVVSLTEAFF.

This chain connects TRBV9 to TRBJ2-5; D is unclear. The CDR3 runs 17 residues. Germline lookup yields CDR1 SGDLS and CDR2 YYNGEE. V lost 0 bases and J lost 0, with 15 bases in between. CDR3 region: CASSVAGVVPNQETQYF. The CDR3 DNA reads as TGTGCCAGCAGCGTAGCAGGCGTCGTACCTAACCAAGAGACCCAGTACTTC.

V gene TRBV27 combines with J gene TRBJ2-1; D gene unclear. The ends were cut back, 4 bases at V and 8 bases at J, with 6 bases in the middle. The CDR3 spans 11 residues. Germline loops: CDR1 MNHEY, CDR2 SMNVEV (reference sequence). The CDR3, as DNA: TGTGCCAGCAGTTCAGGCGATGAGCAGTTCTTC. It is translated as CASSSGDEQFF.

This clone was seen a handful of times. The rearrangement links TRBV2 to TRBJ2-3; 10 bases fit TRBD1. CDR1 is SNHLY, CDR2 FYNNEI, per germline. The V segment lost 2 bases and the J segment 3 bases; nucleotides outside the gene matches: 14. This CDR3 comprises 19 residues. CDR3 sequence: CASSERGPGQGIMTDTQYF. Here the CDR3 DNA reads TGTGCCAGCAGTGAAAGGGGTCCGGGACAGGGGATTATGACAGATACGCAGTATTTT.

The V and J genes are TRBV5-1 and TRBJ2-7; 7 bases agree with TRBD2. The CDR3 runs to 15 residues. Germline CDR1 and CDR2: SGHRS and YFSETQ. Unmatched junction bases numbered 5, after V lost 0 bases and J lost 2 bases. The chain's CDR3 is CASSLELSGTYEQYF. The CDR3 nucleotides are TGCGCCAGCAGCTTGGAATTAAGCGGGACCTACGAGCAGTACTTC. The full variable domain, in which reference TRBV5-1 and TRBJ2-7 provide the parts outside the CDR3, is KAGVTQTPRYLIKTRGQQVTLSCSPISGHRSVSWYQQTPGQGLQFLFEYFSETQRNKGNFPGRFSGRQFSNSRSEMNVSTLELGDSALYLCASSLELSGTYEQYFGPGTRLTVT.